The T cell receptor (beta chain) under discussion was sequenced for a study of shared clonotypes between healthy human individuals. Overall study: CD4 naive cells filled three plates per donor, CD4 memory three, CD8 naive two and CD8 memory one.

This clone was detected once. Assay used: immunoSEQ multiplex PCR; TCRdb lists only in-frame clones, some missing. The table lists a few million clones, more than 90% of them singletons. Germline lookup yields CDR1 SNHLY and CDR2 FYNNEI. The CDR3 length is 14 residues. Trimming at V came to 8 bases and at J to 8 bases, leaving 11 bases not matched to a gene. The source is a young man in good health. V gene TRBV2 combines with J gene TRBJ1-4, with TRBD1 identical over 7 bases. Sequenced input: naive CD4+ T cells sorted from blood. Documented subset: CD45RA+ positively selected. Here the CDR3 DNA reads TGTGCCAGCGGACGAACAGGGGTTCGGGAAAAACTGTTTTTT. Its translation: CASGRTGVREKLFF.